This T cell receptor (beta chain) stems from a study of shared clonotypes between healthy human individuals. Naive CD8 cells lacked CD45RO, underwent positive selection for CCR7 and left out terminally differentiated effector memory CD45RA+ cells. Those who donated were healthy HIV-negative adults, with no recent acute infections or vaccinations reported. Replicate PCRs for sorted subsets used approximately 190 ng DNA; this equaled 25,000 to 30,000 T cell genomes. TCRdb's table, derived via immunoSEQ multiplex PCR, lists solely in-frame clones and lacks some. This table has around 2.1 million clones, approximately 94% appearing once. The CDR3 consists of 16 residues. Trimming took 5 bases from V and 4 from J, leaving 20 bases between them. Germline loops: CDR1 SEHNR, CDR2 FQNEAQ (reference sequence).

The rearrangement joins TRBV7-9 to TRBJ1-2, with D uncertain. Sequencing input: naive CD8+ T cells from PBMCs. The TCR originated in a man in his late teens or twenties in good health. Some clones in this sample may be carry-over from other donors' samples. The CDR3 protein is CASSMLPGIVAYGYTF. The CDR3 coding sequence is TGTGCCAGCAGCATGCTCCCAGGAATCGTTGCCTATGGCTACACCTTC.